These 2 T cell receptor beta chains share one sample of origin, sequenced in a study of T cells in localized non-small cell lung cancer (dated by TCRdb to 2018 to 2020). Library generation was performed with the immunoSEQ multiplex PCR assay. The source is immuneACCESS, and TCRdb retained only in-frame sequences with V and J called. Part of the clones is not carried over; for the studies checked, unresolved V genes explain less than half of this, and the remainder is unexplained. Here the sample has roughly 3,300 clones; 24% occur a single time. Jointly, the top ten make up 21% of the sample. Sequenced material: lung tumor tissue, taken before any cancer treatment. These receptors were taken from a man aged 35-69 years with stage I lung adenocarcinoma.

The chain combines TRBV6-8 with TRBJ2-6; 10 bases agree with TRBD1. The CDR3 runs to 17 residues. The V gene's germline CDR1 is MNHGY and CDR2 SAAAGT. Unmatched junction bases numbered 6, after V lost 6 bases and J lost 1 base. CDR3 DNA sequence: TGTGCCAGCAGGGCGACAGGGGGCTTGTCTGGGGCCAACGTCCTGACTTTC. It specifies CASRATGGLSGANVLTF.

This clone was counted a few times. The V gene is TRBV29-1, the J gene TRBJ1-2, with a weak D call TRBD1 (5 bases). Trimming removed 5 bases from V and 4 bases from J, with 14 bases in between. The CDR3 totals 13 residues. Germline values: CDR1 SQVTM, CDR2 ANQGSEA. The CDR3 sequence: CSVRPQGGYGYTF. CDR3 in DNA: TGCAGCGTTCGGCCGCAGGGAGGCTATGGCTACACCTTC.